Given below is one T cell receptor beta chain in context. This clonotype has more than one count but fewer than ten. Its antigen is not yet known. No base qualities exist here, and no much larger clone lies one base off it. PBMCs were isolated by Ficoll-Paque density gradient centrifugation. The data are from a study of T-cell memory formation after mild COVID-19 (dated by TCRdb to about 2021). Some background on the complete study: TCR sequence clusters from the two donors were found to be largely donor specific. T-cell clones expanding and contracting after mild COVID-19 in two donors were tracked by longitudinal TCRalpha and TCRbeta repertoire sequencing. Two young, previously healthy adult volunteers, one female and one male, were included in the cohort.

Study-wide conclusions, independent of this receptor: Whether the second-wave clones peaking on day 37 were SARS-CoV-2 specific was not confirmed. Balanced CD4/CD8 phenotypes were observed for clones contracting from day 15 to 85, whereas a bias towards CD4+ was observed for a second wave of clones expanding from day 15 to 37. The detection of some responding clones in pre-infection memory suggests that pre-existing cross-reactive memory T cells joined the SARS-CoV-2 response. Contracting CD4+ clones were found mainly in CM and EM memory subsets, while CD8+ clones were enriched in EMRA. The study included only a couple of mild cases, and larger cohorts that include severe cases with pre-infection samples were judged to be necessary.

Measured from the cysteine to the phenylalanine, the CDR3 is 16 residues long. The only DNA kept is the CDR3, 48 bases in frame from the first base. After removal of 4 bases from V and 7 bases from J, the junction retains 15 bases not matched to a gene. From the germline V gene, CDR1 is MDHEN and CDR2 is SYDVKM. The instrument was an Illumina NovaSeq 6000. Using 5'RACE with constant-segment primers, TCRalpha and TCRbeta cDNA libraries were constructed, with sample barcodes and unique molecular identifiers added in the process. Trizol reagent was used to extract RNA from every sample. The libraries were amplified in two PCR steps, and the second step added a second sample barcode and Illumina TruSeq adapters. The libraries were sequenced on an Illumina NovaSeq using 2 x 150 bp paired-end reads. As for the original processing: Demultiplexing of reads and collapsing into UMI-guided consensus sequences were performed with migec v1.2.7. Using mixcr v2.1.11, the UMI consensuses were aligned to TRA and TRB V and J templates and assembled into clonotypes. Clonotypes were classified as expanded or contracted when called significant by both edgeR and NoisET, with noise models trained on biological replicates. For edgeR calls, the thresholds were a false discovery rate-adjusted p below 0.01 and a log2 fold-change of 1. As an exploratory analysis of dynamics, max-normalized trajectories of the 1000 most abundant clonotypes were examined by PCA with hierarchical clustering. Separately sequenced CD4+ and CD8+ repertoires were used to assign a CD4 or CD8 phenotype to each responding clone. TCRdb trimmed public reads at Q25 via fastp, called clones via MiXCR and kept in-frame beta chains. Rows matching on CDR3 protein sequence are summarized as one entry with the most common DNA and genes. The V and J calls reflect TCRdb's pipeline rather than the authors' work. The sample table lists roughly 510,000 distinct CDR3 sequences, 17% of them with a count of one. The ten largest make up about 8.6% of the sample.

The origin of this receptor is an adult woman who had mild COVID-19 (a few samples of this study predate the infection). The sample titles of this study are shuffled in the database, so cell type and time point are left out; the donor was told from shared clones. The sample comprised PBMCs or a T cell subset sorted from them (not recorded which). The chain uses TRBV28 and TRBJ2-7, with 8 junctional bases fitting TRBD1. The bases are TGTGCCAGCAGTTCTGAATGGACAGGGACCCATTGGGAGCAGTACTTC. This gives the protein CASSSEWTGTHWEQYF. Reference TRBV28 and TRBJ2-7 proteins supply the regions before and after the CDR3; the full variable domain is: DVKVTQSSRYLVKRTGEKVFLECVQDMDHENMFWYRQDPGLGLRLIYFSYDVKMKEKGDIPEGYSVSREKKERFSLILESASTNQTSMYLCASSSEWTGTHWEQYFGPGTRLTVT.